The sequence of this T cell receptor (beta chain) was determined in a study of shared clonotypes between healthy human individuals. Study summary: The donor pool was made up of a couple of women and three men aged 18 to 49. Broader study findings: Depth was large, yet rarefaction showed that sorted-subset sequencing was incomplete. Generally, naive subsets (rather than memory subsets) showed larger estimated richness.

A remark on this clone: Antigen: not known.

The protocol was immunoSEQ multiplex PCR, while the TCRdb copy is restricted to in-frame clones and leaves out a portion. In the table there are over 2 million clones, 85% to 95% of which are singletons. V lost 5 bases to trimming and J lost 4 bases, with 13 bases between them. The CDR3 runs to 14 residues. In germline, CDR1 is SGHTA, CDR2 FQGNSA. The chain employs TRBV7-2 and TRBJ2-3; D is possibly TRBD2 (7 bases). Sequenced sample: naive CD4+ T cells sorted from blood. This sample's subset: CD45RA+ positively selected. This clonotype was sampled from a young man in good health. The CDR3 loop is CASSRGALSDTQYF. The CDR3 nucleotides read TGTGCCAGCAGCCGGGGGGCGTTATCAGATACGCAGTATTTT.